Following are 18 T cell receptor beta chains from one sample sequenced in a study of shared clonotypes between healthy human individuals. Clones were read by immunoSEQ multiplex PCR, and TCRdb kept only the in-frame ones, dropping some. The sample has millions of clones, over 85% seen once; the top ten hold 0.13%. The specimen was naive CD4+ T cells sorted from blood. Documented subset: CD45RA+ positively selected. These receptors all stem from a man in his late teens or twenties in good health.

The V gene is TRBV2, the J gene TRBJ2-3; 13 bases are a match to TRBD2. Unmatched junction bases numbered 13, after V lost 5 bases and J lost 14 bases. In germline, CDR1 is SNHLY, CDR2 FYNNEI. The CDR3 covers 15 residues. The CDR3 is CASSFARTSGSEGYF. In DNA, the CDR3 is TGTGCCAGCAGTTTCGCACGGACTAGCGGGAGCGAGGGGTATTTT.

The chain combines TRBV27 with TRBJ2-2; D call uncertain. CDR3 length: 14 amino acids. V lost 8 bases and J lost 1, with 11 bases in between. Germline CDR1 is MNHEY and CDR2 is SMNVEV (reference sequence). CDR3 amino acids: CASRISWNTGELFF. The CDR3, as DNA: TGTGCCAGCCGAATCTCGTGGAACACCGGGGAGCTGTTTTTT.

The rearrangement joins TRBV10-3 to TRBJ2-7; either TRBD1 or TRBD2 may fit D (5 bases each). The V end was cut by 8 bases, the J end by 6 bases, with 11 bases between. This CDR3 spans 11 amino acids. Germline assignment: CDR1 ENHRY and CDR2 SYGVKD. CDR3: CAIGTGIEQYF. The CDR3 DNA reads TGTGCCATCGGGACGGGTATCGAGCAGTACTTC.

The CDR3 DNA is TGTGCCAGCAGCCCCCAGGTGGGGATGGGCGAGCAGTACTTC. This gives the protein CASSPQVGMGEQYF. The genes are TRBV14 and TRBJ2-7; D is ambiguous. From germline, CDR1 is SGHDN and CDR2 FVKESK. This CDR3 spans 14 amino acids. With 4 bases removed from V and 6 bases from J, the gap between germline ends came to 16 bases.

The CDR3 DNA follows: TGTGCCAGCAGCATTAGCGGGGGATACGAGCAGTACTTC. Translated, it gives CASSISGGYEQYF. The chain employs TRBV11-2 and TRBJ2-7; 9 nucleotides agree with TRBD2. This CDR3 contains 13 residues. Trimming cost V 5 bases and J 4 bases; bases outside gene matches: 3. Germline CDR1 SGHAT, CDR2 FQNNGV.

This clone was recorded once. The genes are TRBV6-5 and TRBJ2-4, with unresolved D. The V end was cut by 6 bases, the J end by 9 bases, with 9 bases between. Germline-derived CDR1 and CDR2 are MNHEY and SVGAGI. CDR3 length equals 11 residues. The CDR3 sequence: CASSPFGIQYF. Written as DNA, the CDR3 is TGTGCCAGCAGCCCATTCGGCATTCAGTACTTC.

Only one count was recorded for this clone. The rearrangement joins TRBV5-4 to TRBJ1-2; no clear D gene. The CDR3 covers 13 residues. Germline CDR1 SGHNT, CDR2 YYREEE (reference sequence). Trimming cost V 5 bases and J 6 bases, with 14 bases left between them. CDR3 loop: CASRGKAGNGYTF. CDR3 DNA sequence: TGTGCCAGCAGGGGGAAGGCAGGCAATGGCTACACCTTC.

This chain joins TRBV30 and TRBJ1-6, with a tentative D call TRBD1 (6 bases). Looked up from germline, CDR1 is GTSNPN and CDR2 is SVGIG (reference sequence). The CDR3 runs 14 residues. Between the trimmed V and J ends, which lost 1 base and 13 bases, there was a span of 17 bases. CDR3 loop: CAWSETGQTRPLHF. CDR3 coding DNA: TGTGCCTGGAGTGAGACAGGCCAAACTAGGCCCCTCCACTTT. Combining the CDR3 with reference TRBV30 and TRBJ1-6 gives the whole variable domain SQTIHQWPATLVQPVGSPLSLECTVEGTSNPNLYWYRQAAGRGLQLLFYSVGIGQISSEVPQNLSASRPQDRQFILSSKKLLLSDSGFYLCAWSETGQTRPLHFGNGTRLTVT.

The V call is TRBV2, the J call TRBJ2-7, with 9 bases identical to TRBD2. J lost 4 bases, V lost 6 bases, and 4 bases had no gene match. The CDR3 extends over 13 amino acids. Germline assignment: CDR1 SNHLY and CDR2 FYNNEI. The CDR3 is CASRIAGAYEQYF. The CDR3 bases are TGTGCCAGCAGGATAGCGGGGGCGTACGAGCAGTACTTC.

Regarding this clone: One base away lies a much larger clone, so this may be a sequencing read error. The sample carries other DNA sequences with the same CDR3. The chain uses TRBV5-4 and TRBJ2-7, with D possibly TRBD1 on 6 matching bases. Trimming left V 0 bases short and J 2 bases short, with 6 bases between. The CDR3 is made up of 13 amino acids. Germline loops: CDR1 SGHNT, CDR2 YYREEE (reference sequence). The CDR3 spells CASSLGGPYEQYF. The CDR3 DNA is TGTGCCAGCAGCTTGGGGGGGCCCTACGAGCAGTACTTC.

The chain has TRBV2 and TRBJ2-1; 15 nucleotides agree with TRBD2. Germline trimming cut 6 bases from V and 4 bases from J; bases unmatched to any gene: 1. This CDR3 is built from 15 residues. Germline CDR1 and CDR2: SNHLY and FYNNEI. The CDR3 is CASSGTSGGYNEQFF. The CDR3 nucleotides are TGTGCCAGCAGCGGGACTAGCGGGGGGTACAATGAGCAGTTCTTC.

The chain employs TRBV6-1 and TRBJ2-7; no clear D. Germline V CDR1 and CDR2: MNHNS, SASEGT. V was clipped by 1 base and J by 1 base, with 11 bases between them. This CDR3 is built from 15 residues. The CDR3 sequence: CASSEGGSRSYEQYF. In nucleotides, the CDR3 is TGTGCCAGCAGTGAAGGAGGATCCAGGTCCTACGAGCAGTACTTC.

For this clone: This CDR3 is also generated by other DNA sequences in the sample. V gene TRBV5-6 combines with J gene TRBJ1-6, with D perhaps TRBD1 (5 bases). CDR1 is SGHDT, CDR2 YYEEEE, per germline. V lost 4 bases, J lost 3 bases, and 8 bases lay in between. This CDR3 has 14 amino acids. The CDR3 loop reads CASSPQGYNSPLHF. Written as DNA, the CDR3 is TGTGCCAGCAGCCCTCAGGGCTATAATTCACCCCTCCACTTT.

CDR3 DNA: TGTGCCAGCAGCTTAGTCAGGAGCCATAGCGAGCAGTACTTC. Translating gives CASSLVRSHSEQYF. This sequence joins TRBV7-8 and TRBJ2-7; D not resolved. This CDR3 has 14 residues. CDR1 and CDR2 (germline): SGHVS, FQNEAQ. V was pared by 1 base and J by 6 bases, with 13 bases between.

The J gene is TRBJ2-1, the V gene TRBV6-6; no clear D gene. In germline, CDR1 is MNHNY, CDR2 SVGAGI (reference sequence). The CDR3 loop spans 16 amino acids. The V end lost 5 bases, the J end lost 0 bases, and 14 bases lay between the germline ends. This chain's CDR3 is CASSGSDGSSYNEQFF. The DNA of the CDR3 is TGTGCCAGCAGTGGATCGGACGGAAGCTCCTACAATGAGCAGTTCTTC.

The rearrangement joins TRBV7-9 to TRBJ2-4, with TRBD2 matching over 9 bases. Germline V CDR1 and CDR2: SEHNR, FQNEAQ (reference sequence). The CDR3 contains 16 residues. V gave up 4 bases and J gave up 1 base; unmatched junction bases: 5. This chain's CDR3 is CASSSGLAFAKNIQYF. DNA for the CDR3: TGTGCCAGCAGCTCGGGACTAGCTTTTGCCAAAAACATTCAGTACTTC. Combining the CDR3 with reference TRBV7-9 and TRBJ2-4 gives the whole variable domain DTGVSQNPRHKITKRGQNVTFRCDPISEHNRLYWYRQTLGQGPEFLTYFQNEAQLEKSRLLSDRFSAERPKGSFSTLEIQRTEQGDSAMYLCASSSGLAFAKNIQYFGAGTRLSVL.

The chain has TRBV30 and TRBJ1-2, with D uncertain. The CDR3 loop spans 12 amino acids. V gave up 4 bases and J gave up 8 bases, with 14 bases separating them. Per the germline V gene, CDR1 is GTSNPN and CDR2 is SVGIG (reference sequence). The CDR3 spells CAWNGPFGGYTF. In DNA, the CDR3 is TGTGCCTGGAACGGTCCATTCGGAGGCTACACCTTC.

This chain links TRBV19 with TRBJ2-7, with D possibly being TRBD1 (8 bases). The germline V gene encodes CDR1 LNHDA and CDR2 SQIVND (reference sequence). This CDR3 has 15 amino acids. Trimming removed 3 bases from V and 2 bases from J, with 14 bases in between. The CDR3 reads CASSITGGGTYEQYF. CDR3 sequence (DNA): TGTGCCAGTAGTATCACAGGGGGAGGGACCTACGAGCAGTACTTC.